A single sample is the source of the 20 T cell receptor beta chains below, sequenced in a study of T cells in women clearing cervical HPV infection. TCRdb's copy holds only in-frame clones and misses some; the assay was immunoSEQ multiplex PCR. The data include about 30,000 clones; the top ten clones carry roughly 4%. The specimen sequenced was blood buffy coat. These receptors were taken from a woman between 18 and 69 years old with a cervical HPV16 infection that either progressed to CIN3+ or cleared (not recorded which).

The part of the CDR3 DNA that was read is TGTGCCTGGAACACAGGGGGTAATCAGCCG. This gives the protein CAWNTGGNQP. The whole CDR3 is CAWNTGGNQPQYF. The chain couples TRBV30 to TRBJ2-3, with 8 bases fitting TRBD1. Read data end 3 residues before the CDR3 end; the end is taken from the germline J gene. Germline lookup yields CDR1 GTSNPN and CDR2 SVGIG (reference sequence). The CDR3 has 13 amino acids.

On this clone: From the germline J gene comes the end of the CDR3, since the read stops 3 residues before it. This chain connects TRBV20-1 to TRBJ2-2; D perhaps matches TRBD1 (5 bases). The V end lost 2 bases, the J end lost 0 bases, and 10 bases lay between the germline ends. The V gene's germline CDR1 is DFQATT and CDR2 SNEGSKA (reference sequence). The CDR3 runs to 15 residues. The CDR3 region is CSARQVQANTGELFF. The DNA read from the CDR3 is TGCAGTGCTAGACAGGTACAGGCGAACACCGGGGAG.

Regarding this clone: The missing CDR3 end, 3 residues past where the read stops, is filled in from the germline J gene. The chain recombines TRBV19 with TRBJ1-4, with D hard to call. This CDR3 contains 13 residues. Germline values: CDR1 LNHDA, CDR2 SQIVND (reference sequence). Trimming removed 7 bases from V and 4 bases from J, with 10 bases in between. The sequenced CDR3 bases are TGTGCCAGTAAACAGAGGCTTAATGAAAAA. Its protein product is CASKQRLNEK. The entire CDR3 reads CASKQRLNEKLFF. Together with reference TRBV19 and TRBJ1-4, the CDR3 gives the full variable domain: DGGITQSPKYLFRKEGQNVTLSCEQNLNHDAMYWYRQDPGQGLRLIYYSQIVNDFQKGDIAEGYSVSREKKESFPLTVTSAQKNPTAFYLCASKQRLNEKLFFGSGTQLSVL.

The CDR3 is CSAGPASGSAGELFF. The part of the CDR3 DNA that was read is TGCAGTGCTGGACCGGCTAGCGGGTCGGCTGGGGAG. The genes are TRBV20-1 and TRBJ2-2, with 8 bases that match TRBD2. The read ends 3 residues early relative to the CDR3; the germline J gene fills the gap. The V segment lost 5 bases and the J segment 8 bases; nucleotides outside the gene matches: 13. The V gene's germline CDR1 is DFQATT and CDR2 SNEGSKA (reference sequence). The CDR3 is made up of 15 amino acids.

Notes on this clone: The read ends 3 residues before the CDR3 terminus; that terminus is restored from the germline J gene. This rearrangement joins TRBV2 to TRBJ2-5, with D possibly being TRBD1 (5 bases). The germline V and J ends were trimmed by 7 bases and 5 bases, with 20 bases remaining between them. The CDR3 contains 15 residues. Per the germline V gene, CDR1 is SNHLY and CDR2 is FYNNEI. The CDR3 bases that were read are TGTGCCAGCACTTATATAGGGGCTGTGGGGGAGACC. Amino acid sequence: CASTYIGAVGET. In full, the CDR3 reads CASTYIGAVGETQYF.

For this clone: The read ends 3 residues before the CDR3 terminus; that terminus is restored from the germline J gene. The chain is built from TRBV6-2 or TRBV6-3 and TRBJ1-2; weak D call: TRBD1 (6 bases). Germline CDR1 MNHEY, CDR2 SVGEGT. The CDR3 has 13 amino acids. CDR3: CASSATGKRGYTF. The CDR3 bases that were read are TGTGCCAGCAGTGCTACAGGGAAAAGAGGC.

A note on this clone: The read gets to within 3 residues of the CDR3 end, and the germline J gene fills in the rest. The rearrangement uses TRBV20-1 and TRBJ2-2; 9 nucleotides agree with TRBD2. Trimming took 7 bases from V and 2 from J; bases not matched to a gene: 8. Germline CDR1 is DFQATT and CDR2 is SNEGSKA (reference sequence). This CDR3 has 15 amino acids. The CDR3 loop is CSGRLAGSNTGELFF. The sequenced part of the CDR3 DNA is TGCAGTGGGCGGCTAGCGGGGTCAAACACCGGGGAG.

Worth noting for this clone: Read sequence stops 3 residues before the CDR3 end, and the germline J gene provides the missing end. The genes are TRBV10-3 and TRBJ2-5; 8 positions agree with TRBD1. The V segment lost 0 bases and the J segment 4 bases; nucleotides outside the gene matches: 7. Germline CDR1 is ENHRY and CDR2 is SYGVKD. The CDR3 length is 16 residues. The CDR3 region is CAISESRGQGGETQYF. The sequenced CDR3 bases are TGTGCCATCAGTGAGTCCCGTGGACAGGGCGGAGAGACC.

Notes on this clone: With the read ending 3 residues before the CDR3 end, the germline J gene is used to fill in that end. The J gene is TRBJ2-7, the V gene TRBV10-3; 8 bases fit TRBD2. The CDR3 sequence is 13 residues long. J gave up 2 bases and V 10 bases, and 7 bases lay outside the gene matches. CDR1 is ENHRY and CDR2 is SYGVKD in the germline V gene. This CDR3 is CATRLAGTYEQYF. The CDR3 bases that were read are TGTGCCACCCGGCTAGCGGGCACCTACGAG.

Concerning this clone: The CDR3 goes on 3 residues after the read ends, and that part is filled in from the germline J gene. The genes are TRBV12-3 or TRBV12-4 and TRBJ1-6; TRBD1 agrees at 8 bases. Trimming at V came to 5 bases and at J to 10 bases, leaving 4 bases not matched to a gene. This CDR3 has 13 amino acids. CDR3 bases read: TGTGCCAGCAGTAGAGGACAGGGCTCACCC. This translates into CASSRGQGSP. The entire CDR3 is CASSRGQGSPLHF.

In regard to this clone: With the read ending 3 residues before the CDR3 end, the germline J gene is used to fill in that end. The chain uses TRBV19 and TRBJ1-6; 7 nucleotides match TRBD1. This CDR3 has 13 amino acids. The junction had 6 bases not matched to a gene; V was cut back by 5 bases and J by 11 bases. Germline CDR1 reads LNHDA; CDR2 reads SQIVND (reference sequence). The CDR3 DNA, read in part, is TGTGCCAGTAGTGAGACAGGGCGGACACCC. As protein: CASSETGRTP. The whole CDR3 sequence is CASSETGRTPLHF.

Here the CDR3 reads CASSQEVQREHPDTQYF. The sequenced part of the CDR3 DNA is TGTGCCAGCAGCCAAGAGGTGCAGCGGGAGCATCCAGATACG. V is TRBV4-2 and J is TRBJ2-3, with 8 bases matching TRBD2. The CDR3 end is not reached by the read, which stops 3 residues before it; the germline J gene fills it in. The CDR3 has 17 residues. The germline gives CDR1 LGHNA, CDR2 YNFKEQ. Trimming took 0 bases from V and 4 from J; bases not matched to a gene: 9.

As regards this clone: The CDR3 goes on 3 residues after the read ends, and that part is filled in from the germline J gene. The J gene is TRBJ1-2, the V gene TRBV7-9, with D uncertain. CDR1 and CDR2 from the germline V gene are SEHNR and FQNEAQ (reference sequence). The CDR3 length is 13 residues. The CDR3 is CASTGADKNIYTF. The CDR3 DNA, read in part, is TGTGCCAGCACTGGTGCCGACAAAAACATC.

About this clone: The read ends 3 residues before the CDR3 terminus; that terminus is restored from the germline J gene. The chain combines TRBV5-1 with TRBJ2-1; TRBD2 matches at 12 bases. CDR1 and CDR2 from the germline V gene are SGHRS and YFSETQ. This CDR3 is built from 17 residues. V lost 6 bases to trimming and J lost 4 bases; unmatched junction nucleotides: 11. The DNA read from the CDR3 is TGCGCCAGCACGACCAATCCTAGCGGGAGGGGTTACAATGAG. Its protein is CASTTNPSGRGYNE. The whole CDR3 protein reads CASTTNPSGRGYNEQFF.

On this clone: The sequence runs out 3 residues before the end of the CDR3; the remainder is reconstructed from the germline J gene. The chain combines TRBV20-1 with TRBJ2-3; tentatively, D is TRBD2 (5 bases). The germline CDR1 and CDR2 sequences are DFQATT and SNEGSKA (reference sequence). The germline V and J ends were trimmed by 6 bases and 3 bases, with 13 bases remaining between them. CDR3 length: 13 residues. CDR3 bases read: TGCAGTGCCCCCCGGGGAAGTACAGATACG. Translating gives CSAPRGSTDT. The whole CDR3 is CSAPRGSTDTQYF.

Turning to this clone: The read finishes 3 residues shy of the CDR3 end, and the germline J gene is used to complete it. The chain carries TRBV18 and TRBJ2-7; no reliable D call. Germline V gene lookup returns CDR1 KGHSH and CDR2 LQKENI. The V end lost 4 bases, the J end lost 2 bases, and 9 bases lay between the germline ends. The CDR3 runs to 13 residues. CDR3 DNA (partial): TGTGCCAGCTCACAGGGTACAGCCTACGAG. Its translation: CASSQGTAYE. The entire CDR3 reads CASSQGTAYEQYF.

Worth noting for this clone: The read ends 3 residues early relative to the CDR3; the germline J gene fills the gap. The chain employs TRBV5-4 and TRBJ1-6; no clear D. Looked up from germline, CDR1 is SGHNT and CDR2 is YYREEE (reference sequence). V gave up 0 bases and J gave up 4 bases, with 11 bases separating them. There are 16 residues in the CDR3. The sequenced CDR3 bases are TGTGCCAGCAGCTTGGCCGGGGAGCCGTATAATTCACCC. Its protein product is CASSLAGEPYNSP. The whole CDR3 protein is CASSLAGEPYNSPLHF.

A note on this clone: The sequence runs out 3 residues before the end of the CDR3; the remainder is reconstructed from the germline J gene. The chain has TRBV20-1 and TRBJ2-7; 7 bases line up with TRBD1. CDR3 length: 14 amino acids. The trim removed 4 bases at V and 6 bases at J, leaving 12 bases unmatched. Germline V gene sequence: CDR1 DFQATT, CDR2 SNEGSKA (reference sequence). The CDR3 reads CSAIVATGFGEQYF. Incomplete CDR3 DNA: TGCAGTGCTATTGTGGCGACAGGGTTCGGCGAG.

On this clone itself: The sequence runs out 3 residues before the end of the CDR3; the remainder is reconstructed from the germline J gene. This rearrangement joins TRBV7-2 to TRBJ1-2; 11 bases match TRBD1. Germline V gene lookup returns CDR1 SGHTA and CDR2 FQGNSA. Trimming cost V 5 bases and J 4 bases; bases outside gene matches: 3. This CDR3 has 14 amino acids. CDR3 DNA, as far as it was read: TGTGCCAGCAGCCCCGGACAGGGGGCCTATGGC. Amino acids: CASSPGQGAYG. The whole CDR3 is CASSPGQGAYGYTF.

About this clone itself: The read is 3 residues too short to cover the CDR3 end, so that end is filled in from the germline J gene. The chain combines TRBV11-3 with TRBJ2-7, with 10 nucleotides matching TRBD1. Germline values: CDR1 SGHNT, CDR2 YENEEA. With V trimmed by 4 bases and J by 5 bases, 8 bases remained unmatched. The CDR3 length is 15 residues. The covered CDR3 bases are TGTGCCAGCAGCTCCCCTGGACAGGGGGAGAACGAG. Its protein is CASSSPGQGENE. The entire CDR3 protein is CASSSPGQGENEQYF. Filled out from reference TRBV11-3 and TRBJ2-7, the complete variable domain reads EAGVVQSPRYKIIEKKQPVAFWCNPISGHNTLYWYLQNLGQGPELLIRYENEEAVDDSQLPKDRFSAERLKGVDSTLKIQPAELGDSAVYLCASSSPGQGENEQYFGPGTRLTVT.